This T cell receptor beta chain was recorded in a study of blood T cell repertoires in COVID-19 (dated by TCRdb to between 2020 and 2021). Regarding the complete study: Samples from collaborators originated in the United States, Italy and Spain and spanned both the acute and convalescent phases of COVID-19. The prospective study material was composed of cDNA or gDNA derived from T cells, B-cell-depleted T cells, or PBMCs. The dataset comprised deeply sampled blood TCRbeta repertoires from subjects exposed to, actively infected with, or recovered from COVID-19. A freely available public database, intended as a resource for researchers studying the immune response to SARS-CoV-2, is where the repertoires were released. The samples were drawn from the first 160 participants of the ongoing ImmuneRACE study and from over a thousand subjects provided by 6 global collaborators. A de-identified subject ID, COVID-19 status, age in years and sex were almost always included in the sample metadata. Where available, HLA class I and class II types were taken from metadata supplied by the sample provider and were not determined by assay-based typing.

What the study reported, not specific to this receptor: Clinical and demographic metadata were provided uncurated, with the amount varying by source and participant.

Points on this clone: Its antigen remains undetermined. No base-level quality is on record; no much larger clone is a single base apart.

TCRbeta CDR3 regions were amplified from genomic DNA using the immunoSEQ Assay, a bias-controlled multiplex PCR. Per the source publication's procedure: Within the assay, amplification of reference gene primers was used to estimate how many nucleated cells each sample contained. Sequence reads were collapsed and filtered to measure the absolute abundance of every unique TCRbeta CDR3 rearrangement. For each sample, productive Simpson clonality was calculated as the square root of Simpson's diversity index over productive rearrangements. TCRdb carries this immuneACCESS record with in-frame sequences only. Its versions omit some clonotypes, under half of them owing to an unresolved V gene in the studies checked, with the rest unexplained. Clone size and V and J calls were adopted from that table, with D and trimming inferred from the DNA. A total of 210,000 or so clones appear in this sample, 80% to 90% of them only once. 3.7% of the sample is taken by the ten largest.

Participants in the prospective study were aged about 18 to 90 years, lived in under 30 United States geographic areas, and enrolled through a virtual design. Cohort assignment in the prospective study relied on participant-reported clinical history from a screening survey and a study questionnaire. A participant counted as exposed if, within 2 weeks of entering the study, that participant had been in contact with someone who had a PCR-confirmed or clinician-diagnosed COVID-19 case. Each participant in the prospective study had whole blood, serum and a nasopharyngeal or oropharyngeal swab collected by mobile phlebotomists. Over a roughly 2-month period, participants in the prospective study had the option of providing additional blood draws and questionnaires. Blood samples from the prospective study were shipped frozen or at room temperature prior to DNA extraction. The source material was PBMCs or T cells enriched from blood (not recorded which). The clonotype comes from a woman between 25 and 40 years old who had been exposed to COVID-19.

The bases read TGCGCCAGCAGCCAAGCCTCAGGGAACGGGGAGCTGTTTTTT. Translated, this is CASSQASGNGELFF. This chain joins TRBV4-1 to TRBJ2-2; TRBD1 is a weak D gene call, 5 bases matching. V and J lose 1 base and 7 bases, and a span of 10 bases separates them. The CDR3 covers 14 residues, taking in both the cysteine and the phenylalanine. The entry retains the CDR3 DNA only, 42 bases that are in frame from base 1. The germline V gene encodes CDR1 MGHRA and CDR2 YSYEKL.